These 11 T cell receptor beta chains were sequenced from one sample in a study of blood T cell repertoires in COVID-19. Profiling relied on immunoSEQ multiplex PCR, and the TCRdb table lists in-frame clones only, not all of them. The sample shows about 84,000 clones, around 80% of them seen only once. Sequenced: peripheral blood. Receptors originate from a man in his sixties or seventies with acute or convalescent COVID-19.

V gene TRBV3-1 (or the pseudogene TRBV3-2) combines with J gene TRBJ2-4; no definite D call. The germline V gene has CDR1 LGHDT and CDR2 YNNKEL (reference sequence). V was shortened by 2 bases and J by 1 base, with 15 bases between the two germline ends. The CDR3 is made up of 17 amino acids. CDR3 DNA: TGTGCCAGCAGCCAAAGTTGGGCCCCTGGGGCCAAAAACATTCAGTACTTC. Its protein is CASSQSWAPGAKNIQYF.

This clone appeared a few times. This rearrangement joins TRBV9 to TRBJ1-4, with 9 bases identical to TRBD1. The CDR3 is 14 amino acids. With 3 bases clipped from V and 8 bases from J, the junction kept 5 bases outside the gene matches. CDR1 and CDR2 (germline): SGDLS, YYNGEE. The CDR3 nucleotides are TGTGCCAGCAGCGGCGGGACAGGGTACGAAAAACTGTTTTTT. Protein sequence: CASSGGTGYEKLFF.

This clone has just a few counts. The CDR3 DNA reads TGTGCCAGCTCACCTGTGGTTGGGGGCTACCAAGAGACCCAGTACTTC. Translating it yields CASSPVVGGYQETQYF. The rearrangement uses TRBV18 and TRBJ2-5, with D possibly TRBD1 on 6 matching bases. Trimming removed 3 bases from V and 0 bases from J, with 14 bases in between. The germline CDR1 and CDR2 sequences are KGHSH and LQKENI. The CDR3 length is 16 residues.

The rearrangement joins TRBV6-6 to TRBJ1-6; 7 bases agree with TRBD1. V lost 5 bases to trimming and J lost 6 bases; unmatched junction nucleotides: 7. CDR3 length equals 15 residues. Germline loops: CDR1 MNHNY, CDR2 SVGAGI (reference sequence). CDR3 region: CASSDGTVANSPLHF. CDR3 in DNA: TGTGCCAGCAGTGACGGGACAGTTGCTAATTCACCCCTCCACTTT.

This rearrangement joins TRBV19 to TRBJ2-7; unclear D gene. The V end lost 0 bases, the J end lost 6 bases, and 12 bases lay between the germline ends. CDR1 is LNHDA, CDR2 SQIVND, per germline (reference sequence). The CDR3 is made up of 14 amino acids. The CDR3 nucleotides read TGTGCCAGTAGTATAGATGAGGCCGCTCTCGAGCAGTACTTC. This gives the protein CASSIDEAALEQYF.

This clone was recorded once. The chain has TRBV6-5 and TRBJ1-5; D possibly corresponds to TRBD1 (6 bases). There are 13 residues in the CDR3. Germline V gene lookup returns CDR1 MNHEY and CDR2 SVGAGI. V was shortened by 7 bases and J by 6 bases, with 13 bases between the two germline ends. The CDR3 protein is CASTYRVGQPQHF. The CDR3 DNA is TGTGCCAGCACCTACAGGGTCGGTCAGCCCCAGCATTTT.

In this sample, this clone is medium-sized. V gene TRBV2 combines with J gene TRBJ2-5; unclear D gene. Germline loops: CDR1 SNHLY, CDR2 FYNNEI. The V end lost 1 base, the J end lost 5 bases, and 5 bases lay between the germline ends. CDR3 length: 12 amino acids. The CDR3 DNA follows: TGTGCCAGCAGTGAAGGCAGGGAGACCCAGTACTTC. Amino acids: CASSEGRETQYF.

The chain has TRBV10-3 and TRBJ2-1; weak D call: TRBD1 (5 bases). Trimming pared 6 bases from V and 0 bases from J, leaving 15 bases between. CDR3 length equals 16 residues. Germline assignment: CDR1 ENHRY and CDR2 SYGVKD. DNA for the CDR3: TGTGCCATCAGCGCAACAGGACGGTCCTCCTACAATGAGCAGTTCTTC. Protein sequence: CAISATGRSSYNEQFF.

CDR3 nucleotide sequence: TGTGCCAGCAGTGTTGAGGGCTCCTACAATGAGCAGTTCTTC. Its protein is CASSVEGSYNEQFF. The chain employs TRBV2 and TRBJ2-1; possible D gene TRBD2, 5 bases. The CDR3 has 14 residues. V was shortened by 4 bases and J by 0 bases, with 7 bases between the two germline ends. CDR1 is SNHLY and CDR2 is FYNNEI in the germline V gene.

The sample holds a few counts of this clone. This chain links TRBV5-6 with TRBJ1-1, with unresolved D. Germline V CDR1 and CDR2: SGHDT, YYEEEE. Trimming took 3 bases from V and 3 from J, leaving 12 bases between them. The CDR3 has 14 amino acids. CDR3: CASSSDRGYTEAFF. The CDR3 nucleotides read TGTGCCAGCAGCTCGGATCGAGGGTACACTGAAGCTTTCTTT.

This clone showed up just a few times. The V and J genes are TRBV3-1 (or the pseudogene TRBV3-2) and TRBJ1-1, with 7 bases identical to TRBD1. With 2 bases clipped from V and 1 base from J, the junction kept 1 base outside the gene matches. This CDR3 is 14 amino acids long. Germline-derived CDR1 and CDR2 are LGHDT and YNNKEL (reference sequence). The CDR3 DNA reads TGTGCCAGCAGCCAAAGGGGGCGGAACACTGAAGCTTTCTTT. Translation: CASSQRGRNTEAFF.